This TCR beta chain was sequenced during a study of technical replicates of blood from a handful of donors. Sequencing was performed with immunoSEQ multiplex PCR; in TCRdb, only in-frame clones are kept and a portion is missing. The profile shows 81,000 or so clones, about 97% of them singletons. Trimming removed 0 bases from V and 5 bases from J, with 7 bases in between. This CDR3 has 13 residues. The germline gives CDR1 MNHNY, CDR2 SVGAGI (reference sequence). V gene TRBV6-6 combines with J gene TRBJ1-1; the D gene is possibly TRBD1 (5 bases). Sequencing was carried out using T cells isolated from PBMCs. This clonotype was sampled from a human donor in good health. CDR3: CASSYSKGTEAFF. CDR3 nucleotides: TGTGCCAGCAGTTACTCGAAGGGGACTGAAGCTTTCTTT.